This T cell receptor beta chain derives from a study of regulatory T cells. Primers: 52 TRBV forward and 13 TRBJ reverse. Libraries were prepared by immunoSEQ multiplex PCR; TCRdb keeps only in-frame clonotypes and omits some of them. The table includes about 28,000 clones, roughly 92% detected once. General observations from the study: In CD3G-deficient patients, conventional CD4+ T cells were enriched for hydrophobic CDR3 residues at positions 6 and 7.

Worth noting for this clone: Its target is unknown.

V lost 4 bases to trimming and J lost 4 bases; unmatched junction nucleotides: 7. CDR1 and CDR2 (germline): SGHRS, YFSETQ. This CDR3 comprises 15 residues. The sequence was collected from a person under 35 with CD3G deficiency. Sequencing was done on a sample of conventional CD4+ T cells sorted from blood. The J gene is TRBJ2-3, the V gene TRBV5-1; TRBD2 aligns across 9 bases. The CDR3 DNA reads as TGCGCCAGCAGCCCGGGACTAGCTGTGGCAGATACGCAGTATTTT. Amino acids: CASSPGLAVADTQYF.